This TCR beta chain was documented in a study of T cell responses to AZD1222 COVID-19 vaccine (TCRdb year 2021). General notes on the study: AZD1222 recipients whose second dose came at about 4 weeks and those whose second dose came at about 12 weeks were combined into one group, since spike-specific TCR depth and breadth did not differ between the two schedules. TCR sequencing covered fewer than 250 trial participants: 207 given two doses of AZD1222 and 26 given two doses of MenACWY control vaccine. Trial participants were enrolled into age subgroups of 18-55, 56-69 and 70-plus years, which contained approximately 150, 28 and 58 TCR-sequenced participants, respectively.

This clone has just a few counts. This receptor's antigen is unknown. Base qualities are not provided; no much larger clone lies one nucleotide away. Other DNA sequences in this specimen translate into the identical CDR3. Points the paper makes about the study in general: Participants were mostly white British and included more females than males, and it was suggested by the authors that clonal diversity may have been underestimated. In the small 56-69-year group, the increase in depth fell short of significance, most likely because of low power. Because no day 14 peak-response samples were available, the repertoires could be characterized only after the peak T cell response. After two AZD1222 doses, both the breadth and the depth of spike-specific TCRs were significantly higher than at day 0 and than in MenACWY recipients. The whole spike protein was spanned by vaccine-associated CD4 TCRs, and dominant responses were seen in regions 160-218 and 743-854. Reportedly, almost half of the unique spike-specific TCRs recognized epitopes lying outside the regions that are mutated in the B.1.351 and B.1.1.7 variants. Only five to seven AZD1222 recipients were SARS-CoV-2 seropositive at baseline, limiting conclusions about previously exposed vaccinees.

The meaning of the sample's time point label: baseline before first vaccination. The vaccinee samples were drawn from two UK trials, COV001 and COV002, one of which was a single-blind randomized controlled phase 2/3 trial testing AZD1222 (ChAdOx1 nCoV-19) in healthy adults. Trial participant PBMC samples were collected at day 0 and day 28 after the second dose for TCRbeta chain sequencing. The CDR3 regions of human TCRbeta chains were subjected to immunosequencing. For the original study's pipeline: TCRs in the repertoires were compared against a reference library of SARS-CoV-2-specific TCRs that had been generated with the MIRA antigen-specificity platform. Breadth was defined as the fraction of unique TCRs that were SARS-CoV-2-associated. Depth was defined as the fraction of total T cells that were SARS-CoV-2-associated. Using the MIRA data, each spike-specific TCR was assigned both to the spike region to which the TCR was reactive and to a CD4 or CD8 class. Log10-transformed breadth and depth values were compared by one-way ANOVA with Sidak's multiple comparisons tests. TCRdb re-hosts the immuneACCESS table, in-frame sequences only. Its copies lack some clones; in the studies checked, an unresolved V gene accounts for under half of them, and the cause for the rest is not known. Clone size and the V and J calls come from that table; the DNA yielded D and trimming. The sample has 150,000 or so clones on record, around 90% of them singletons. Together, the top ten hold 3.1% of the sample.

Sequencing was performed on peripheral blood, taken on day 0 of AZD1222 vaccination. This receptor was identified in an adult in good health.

The CDR3 region reads CASSLGWEGQTGNTIYF. The DNA sequence is given as TGCGCCAGCAGCTTGGGATGGGAAGGACAGACCGGAAACACCATATATTTT. Recombination linked TRBV5-1 to TRBJ1-3; a tentative D call is TRBD1 (6 bases match). The CDR3 measures 17 amino acids from cysteine to phenylalanine. Only CDR3 DNA remains: 51 bases, in frame from the first base. V sheds 0 bases and J sheds 4 bases, leaving 17 bases between their ends. Via the germline V gene, CDR1 is SGHRS and CDR2 YFSETQ.